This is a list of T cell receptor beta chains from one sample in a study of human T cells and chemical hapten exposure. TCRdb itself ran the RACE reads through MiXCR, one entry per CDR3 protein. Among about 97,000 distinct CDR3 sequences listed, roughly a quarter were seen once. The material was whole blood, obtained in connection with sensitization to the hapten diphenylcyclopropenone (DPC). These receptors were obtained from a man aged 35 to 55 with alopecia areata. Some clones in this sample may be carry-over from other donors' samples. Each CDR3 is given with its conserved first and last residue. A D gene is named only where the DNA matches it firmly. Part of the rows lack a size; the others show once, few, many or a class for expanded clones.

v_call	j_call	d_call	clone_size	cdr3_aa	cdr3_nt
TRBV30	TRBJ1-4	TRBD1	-	CAWSPGTATNEKLFF	TGTGCCTGGAGTCCGGGGACAGCAACTAATGAAAAACTGTTTTTT
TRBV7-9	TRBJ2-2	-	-	CASSFQDPNTGELFF	TGTGCCAGCAGCTTCCAGGACCCCAACACCGGGGAGCTGTTTTTT
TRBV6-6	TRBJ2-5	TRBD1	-	CASSYPDRSETQYF	TGTGCCAGCAGTTACCCGGACAGGTCGGAAACCCAGTACTTC
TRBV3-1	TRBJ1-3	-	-	CASSQVWAGNTIYF	TGTGCCAGCAGCCAAGTGTGGGCTGGAAACACCATATATTTT
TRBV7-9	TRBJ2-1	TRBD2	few	CASSPREGISYNEQFF	TGTGCCAGCAGCCCCAGGGAGGGGATCTCCTACAATGAGCAGTTCTTC
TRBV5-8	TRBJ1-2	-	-	CASSWGRDYGYTF	TGTGCCAGCAGCTGGGGGAGAGATTATGGCTACACCTTC
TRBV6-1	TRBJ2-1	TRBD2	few	CASTLQAGSSNEQFF	TGTGCCAGCACCCTCCAAGCGGGGTCTAGCAATGAGCAGTTCTTC
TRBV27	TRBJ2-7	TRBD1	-	CASSLSAARQGAGYEQYF	TGTGCCAGCAGTTTATCGGCTGCTCGACAGGGGGCAGGTTACGAGCAGTACTTC
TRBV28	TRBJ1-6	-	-	CASRVSLITSPLHF	TGTGCCAGCAGAGTCTCTCTTATTACTTCACCCCTCCACTTT
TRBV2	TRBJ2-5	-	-	CASGEQNQETQYF	TGTGCCAGCGGGGAACAGAACCAAGAGACCCAGTACTTC
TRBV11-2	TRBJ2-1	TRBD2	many	CASSPWRGLASHEQFF	TGTGCCAGCAGCCCCTGGAGGGGACTAGCGAGCCATGAGCAGTTCTTC
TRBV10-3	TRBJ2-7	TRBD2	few	CAISESQLAGYEQYF	TGTGCCATCAGTGAGTCGCAACTAGCGGGGTACGAGCAGTACTTC
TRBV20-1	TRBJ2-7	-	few	CSASEGIEQYF	TGCAGTGCTAGTGAAGGGATCGAGCAGTACTTC
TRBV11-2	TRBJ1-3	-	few	CASSPPGVAGNTIYF	TGTGCCAGCAGCCCACCGGGGGTCGCTGGAAACACCATATATTTT
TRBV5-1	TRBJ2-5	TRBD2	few	CASSLVTSGRPETQYF	TGCGCCAGCAGCTTGGTGACTAGCGGGAGACCCGAGACCCAGTACTTC
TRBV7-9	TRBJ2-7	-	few	CASSRGSILYEQYF	TGTGCCAGCAGTAGGGGCAGCATCCTCTACGAGCAGTACTTC
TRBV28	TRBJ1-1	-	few	CASSWPRDRLDTEAFF	TGTGCCAGCAGTTGGCCCAGGGATCGTTTGGACACTGAAGCTTTCTTT
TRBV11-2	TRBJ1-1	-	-	CASSSTETLEAFF	TGTGCCAGCAGCTCCACAGAGACCCTGGAAGCTTTCTTT
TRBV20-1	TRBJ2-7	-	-	CSARGDYEQYF	TGCAGTGCTAGAGGTGACTACGAGCAGTACTTC
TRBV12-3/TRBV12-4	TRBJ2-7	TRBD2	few	CASSFRTSGSSYEQYF	TGTGCCAGCAGTTTCCGGACTAGCGGGTCCTCCTACGAGCAGTACTTC
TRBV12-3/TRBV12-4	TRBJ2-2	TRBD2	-	CASSPQPGTSVKCTGELFF	TGTGCCAGCAGTCCTCAGCCGGGGACTAGCGTCAAGTGCACCGGGGAGCTGTTTTTT
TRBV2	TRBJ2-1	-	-	CATAVLDSDHNEQFF	TGTGCCACCGCCGTCCTCGACTCGGACCACAATGAGCAGTTCTTC
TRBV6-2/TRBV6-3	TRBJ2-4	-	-	CASSYTGSAKNIQYF	TGTGCCAGCAGTTACACTGGGAGTGCCAAAAACATTCAGTACTTC
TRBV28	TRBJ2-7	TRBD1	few	CASRPWTGISYEQYF	TGTGCCAGCAGACCATGGACAGGGATATCCTACGAGCAGTACTTC
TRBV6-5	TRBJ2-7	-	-	CASSYSGEEGRAAEGYEQYF	TGTGCCAGCAGTTACTCGGGGGAAGAGGGGCGGGCCGCCGAAGGGTACGAGCAGTACTTC
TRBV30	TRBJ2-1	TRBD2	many	CAWGLAGGSDEQFF	TGTGCCTGGGGGCTAGCGGGAGGAAGCGATGAGCAGTTCTTC
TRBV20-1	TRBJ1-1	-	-	CSAGGREAFF	TGCAGTGCAGGGGGGCGGGAGGCTTTCTTT
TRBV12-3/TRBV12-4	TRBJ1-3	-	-	CASSPDRSSGNTIYF	TGTGCCAGCAGCCCAGACCGGAGCTCTGGAAACACCATATATTTT
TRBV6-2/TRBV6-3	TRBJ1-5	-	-	CACGPDYQPQHF	TGTGCCTGCGGGCCGGACTATCAGCCCCAGCATTTT
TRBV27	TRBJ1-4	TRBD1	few	CASSPRDRSSTNEKLFF	TGTGCCAGCAGTCCTAGGGACAGGAGCTCAACTAATGAAAAACTGTTTTTT
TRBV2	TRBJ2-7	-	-	CASFGRREQYF	TGTGCCAGCTTTGGTAGGAGGGAGCAGTACTTC
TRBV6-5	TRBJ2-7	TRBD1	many	CASSYSGGIYF	TGTGCCAGCAGTTACTCAGGGGGCATATACTTC
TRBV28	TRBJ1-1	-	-	CASSSGTPNTEAFF	TGTGCCAGCAGCTCCGGGACACCGAACACTGAAGCTTTCTTT
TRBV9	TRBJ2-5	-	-	CASSVSGQETQYF	TGTGCCAGCAGCGTATCGGGTCAAGAGACCCAGTACTTC
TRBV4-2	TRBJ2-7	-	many	CASSQDFQDNEQYF	TGTGCCAGCAGCCAAGATTTCCAGGATAACGAGCAGTACTTC
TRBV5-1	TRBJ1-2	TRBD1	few	CASSLTGAETIGYTF	TGCGCCAGCAGCCTGACAGGGGCCGAGACCATTGGCTACACCTTC
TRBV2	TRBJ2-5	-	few	CASSARPLETQYF	TGTGCCAGCAGTGCCCGCCCTCTAGAGACCCAGTACTTC
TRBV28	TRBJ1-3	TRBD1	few	CASRTGGASGNTIYF	TGTGCCAGCAGAACAGGGGGCGCCTCTGGAAACACCATATATTTT
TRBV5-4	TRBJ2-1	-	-	CASSLRRANEQFF	TGTGCCAGCAGCTTGAGGCGGGCCAATGAGCAGTTCTTC
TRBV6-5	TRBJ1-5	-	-	CASSYRIQGIVGQPQHF	TGTGCCAGCAGTTACCGGATACAAGGCATTGTGGGGCAGCCCCAGCATTTT
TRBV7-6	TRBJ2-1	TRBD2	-	CAAGGPGEQFF	TGTGCAGCGGGAGGGCCGGGTGAGCAGTTCTTC
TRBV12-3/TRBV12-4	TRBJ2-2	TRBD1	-	CASSFTGARNTGELFF	TGTGCCAGCAGTTTTACAGGGGCGCGGAACACCGGGGAGCTGTTTTTT